This entry concerns a single T cell receptor beta chain. Its antigen is unidentified. The record originates from a study of post-analysis software for immune sequencing data. Germline V gene sequence: CDR1 MNHEY, CDR2 SMNVEV (reference sequence). This CDR3 spans 15 amino acids. The germline V and J ends were trimmed by 5 bases and 7 bases, with 21 bases remaining between them. Included in the TCR beta cDNA libraries were unique molecular identifiers. T cells numbering roughly 1 to 10 million yielded some 500,000 cDNA molecules. One entry per CDR3 protein results from TCRdb running MiXCR on the PCR reads. This sample has about 460,000 distinct CDR3 sequences, with roughly 46% found just once. Study findings and constraints: There was significantly lower normalized Chao1 diversity in multiple sclerosis patients than in controls. Controls had lower frequencies than patients of 4 or 5 TRBV segments, which included TRBV5-6, TRBV5-1 and TRBV20-1.

The receptor was derived from a girl aged 10 to 17 with multiple sclerosis. The chain links TRBV27 to TRBJ2-7; perhaps TRBD2 as D (5 bases). Sequencing was carried out using blood. CDR3 bases: TGTGCCAGCAGTCCCCACCCTACTAGTATGGAAGAGCAGTACTTC. Encoded protein: CASSPHPTSMEEQYF.